The source of this T cell receptor beta chain is a study of blood T cell repertoires in COVID-19. In the study overall: Material from acute and convalescent COVID-19 was sourced from the United States, Italy and Spain. T cells, B-cell-depleted T cells, or PBMCs supplied cDNA or gDNA.

As originally analysed: Nucleated cell number was recorded as an estimate derived from reference gene primer amplification. Sequenced by immunoSEQ multiplex PCR; TCRdb stores in-frame clones only, minus some. The V and J calls and clone size are taken from that table; D and trimming were inferred from the DNA. The sample contains a few hundred thousand clones, 87% of which appear only once. The CDR3 totals 15 residues. V gave up 4 bases and J gave up 7 bases; unmatched junction bases: 9. Germline V lookup: CDR1 MNHEY, CDR2 SVGEGT. The chain employs TRBV6-2 or TRBV6-3 and TRBJ2-3; 9 nucleotides match TRBD1. This TCR derives from a man aged 18 to 29 with active or convalescent COVID-19. The sequenced material came from peripheral blood. CDR3 in DNA: TGTGCCAGCAGTTTTACAGGGGGCGCAGGAAATACGCAGTATTTT. Amino acid sequence: CASSFTGGAGNTQYF.